Given below is one T cell receptor beta chain in context. What it recognizes is unknown. V lost 3 bases and J lost 6, with 9 bases in between. Germline V gives CDR1 SNHLY, CDR2 FYNNEI. The CDR3 spans 13 residues. Here immunoSEQ multiplex PCR was the method, and the copy in TCRdb shows in-frame clones only, minus some. Here the sample spans around 30,000 clones, approximately 70% being singletons. This record comes from a study of vaccination effects on CD4 cells after COVID-19. The wider study: Post-vaccine specimens arrived a median 72 days past the second dose. Overall study results and limits: After vaccination of healthy people, only 1 of 255 vaccine-induced clones cross-reacted with common cold coronaviruses.

The ViraFEST assay expanded antigen-specific CD4+ T cells with viral peptide pools before sequencing. Following an approximately 11-day culture, CD4+ T cells were purified. Each participant was administered two doses of either the BNT162b2 or the mRNA-1273 vaccine. IL-2 medium was substituted for half the medium on days 3 and 7. This specimen was CD4+ T cells from PBMCs cultured with HCoV-229E spike peptides, taken after COVID-19 vaccination. The receptor was isolated from a human donor who received a COVID-19 vaccine. V gene TRBV2 combines with J gene TRBJ1-5; a possible D gene is TRBD1 (5 bases). CDR3 sequence: CASSDQGSQPQHF. The CDR3 DNA follows: TGTGCCAGCAGTGACCAGGGTAGTCAGCCCCAGCATTTT.